Listed below are T cell receptor beta chains from one sample, sequenced in a study of blood T cell repertoires in COVID-19. Generated by immunoSEQ multiplex PCR, the TCRdb table keeps only in-frame clones and is missing some. Of about 70,000 clones listed, approximately 80% are singletons. Sequencing was done on a sample of peripheral blood. The source of these receptors is a woman aged 65 to 85 with acute or convalescent COVID-19. Each CDR3 is given without its conserved first and last residue. D genes are given only for firm matches.

TRBV5-1 | TRBD2 | ASSLLAGGGETQY
TRBV28 | TRBD2 | ASARRGSYNEQF
TRBV9 | - | ASSVGGRANTEAF
TRBV4-2 | TRBD2 | ASSQGDGLADYEQY
TRBV2 | - | ASSDPNRGSYEQY
TRBV7-2 | TRBD2 | ASSFGLAGGGGEQY
TRBV4-2 | - | ASSQETQGTNSPLH
TRBV19 | - | ASSLGATIGISNTGELF
TRBV19 | - | ASSSGTNRDTEAF
TRBV25-1 | - | ASSDVRGNYEQY
TRBV27 | TRBD1 | ASSFVGTGGSDTQY
TRBV5-1 | TRBD2 | ASSLGGLAGTGELF
TRBV30 | - | AWTRSSYNEQF
TRBV12-3/TRBV12-4 | - | ASSFTGRTEAF
TRBV18 | - | ASSRAREEEAF
TRBV7-8 | TRBD1 | ASSTPGQKTDTQY
TRBV2 | - | ASIRVPGPQETQY
TRBV6-2/TRBV6-3 | - | ASSKQGQPQH
TRBV29-1 | TRBD1 | SSAGQGVTEAF
TRBV6-1 | - | ASSEGSGDNQPQH
TRBV27 | TRBD2 | ASSLEGRQGLAGNGAKNIQY
TRBV30 | - | AGNPGHGQETQY
TRBV19 | - | ASSPEGGSSSGANVLT
TRBV7-3 | - | ASSQQGNTEAF
TRBV5-1 | - | ASSLAVFLPLNTEAF
TRBV7-8 | - | ASSSRRITNTEAF
TRBV12-3/TRBV12-4 | - | ASSIGGNEKLF
TRBV5-1 | - | ASSLRPRDTQY
TRBV6-5 | - | ASSYTEAYGYT
TRBV20-1 | - | SANELPGVPEQF
TRBV29-1 | TRBD2 | SYSSGVTGNTGELF
TRBV4-3 | - | ASSQVIFQGNEQF
TRBV6-1 | TRBD1 | ASSADRPPWYNSPLH
TRBV28 | - | ASRTTGLTRELF
TRBV5-6 | - | ASSLYAVGRRSYGYT
TRBV11-2 | - | ASSPTTGNTGELF
TRBV10-3 | TRBD2 | AISGLAGDTQY
TRBV28 | - | ASSPKENVKTDTQY
TRBV9 | - | ASSLTGESSGNTIY
TRBV5-6 | TRBD2 | ASSLVGGGAGELF
TRBV4-1 | - | ASSQVDSLSGNTIY
TRBV11-2 | - | ASSLSANEKLF
TRBV10-3 | - | AIRTNRESIKTQY